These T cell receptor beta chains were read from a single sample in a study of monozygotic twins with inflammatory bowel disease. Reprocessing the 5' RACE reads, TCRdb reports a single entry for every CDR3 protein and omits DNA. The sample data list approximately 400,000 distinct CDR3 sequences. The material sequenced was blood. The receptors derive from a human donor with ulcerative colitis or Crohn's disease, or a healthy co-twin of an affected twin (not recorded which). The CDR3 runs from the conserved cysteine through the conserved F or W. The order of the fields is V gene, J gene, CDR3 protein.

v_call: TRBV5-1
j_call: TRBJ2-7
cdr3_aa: CASSLAGLAAHEQYF

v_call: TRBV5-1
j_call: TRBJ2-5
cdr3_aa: CASSFGLAGGTKETQYF

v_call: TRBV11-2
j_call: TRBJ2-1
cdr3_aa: CASSLEGQSSYNEQFF

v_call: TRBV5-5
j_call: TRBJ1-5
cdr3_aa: CASSPRDSKDSNQPQHF

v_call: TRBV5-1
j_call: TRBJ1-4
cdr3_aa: CASSVTGSTNEKLFF

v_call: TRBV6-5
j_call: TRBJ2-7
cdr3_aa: CASSFTLAGTSDSYEQYF

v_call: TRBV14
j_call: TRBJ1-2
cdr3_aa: CASSRAQGFGGYTF

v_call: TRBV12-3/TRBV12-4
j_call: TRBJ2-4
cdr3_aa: CASSSFSDRVTNIQYF

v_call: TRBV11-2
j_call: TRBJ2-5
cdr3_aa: CASSSQAGIETQYF

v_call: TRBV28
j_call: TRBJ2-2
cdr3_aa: CASRRTGTGELFF

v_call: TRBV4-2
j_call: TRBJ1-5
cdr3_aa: CASSQDGPGGDGNQPQHF

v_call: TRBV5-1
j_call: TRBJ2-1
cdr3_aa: CASSLAGRTNRNEQFF

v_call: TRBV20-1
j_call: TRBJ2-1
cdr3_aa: CSADGAGGWDEQFF

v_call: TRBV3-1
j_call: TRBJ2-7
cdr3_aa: CASSLLELYEQYF

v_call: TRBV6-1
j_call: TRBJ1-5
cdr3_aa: CASSAGTAVHGNQPQHF

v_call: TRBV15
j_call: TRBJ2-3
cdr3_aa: CATSPSTDTQYF

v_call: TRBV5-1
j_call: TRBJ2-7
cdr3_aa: CASCDSPFYEQYF

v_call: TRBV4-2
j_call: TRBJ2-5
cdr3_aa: CASSPSPSTSGGEETQYF

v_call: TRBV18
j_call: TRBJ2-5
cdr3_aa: CASSPLEADPLTETQYF

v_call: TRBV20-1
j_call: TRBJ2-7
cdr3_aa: CSAWEPGPKTSFLYEQYF

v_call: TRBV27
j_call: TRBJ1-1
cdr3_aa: CASSFGGKGTEAFF

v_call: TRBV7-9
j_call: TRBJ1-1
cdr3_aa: CASSPKAENTEAFF

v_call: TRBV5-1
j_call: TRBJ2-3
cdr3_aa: CASSLGDLIDTQYF

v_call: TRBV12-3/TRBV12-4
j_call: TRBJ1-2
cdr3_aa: CASSSTEEYGYTF